Shown below are 7 T cell receptor beta chains from a single sample sequenced in a study of regulatory T cells in long-lasting Graves disease. As for time point: persistent/refractory GD, antithyroid drugs over 5 years with positive TRAb. Scientists built the TCR library using RNA that was extracted from PBMCs. Building of the TCR beta libraries involved iRepertoire HTBI primers and Arm-PCR of CDR3 regions. MiXCR, applied by TCRdb to the multiplex PCR reads, yields one record per CDR3 protein. The sample contains 400,000 to 500,000 distinct CDR3 sequences, 20% of which appear only once. The sample was peripheral blood mononuclear cells (PBMCs), taken when the disease was refractory, from a patient treated with antithyroid drugs. The receptors originated from a female donor with Graves disease.

This rearrangement joins TRBV30 to TRBJ2-3; TRBD2 matches 7 bases. Trimming cost V 2 bases and J 0 bases; bases outside gene matches: 2. Per the germline V gene, CDR1 is GTSNPN and CDR2 is SVGIG (reference sequence). This CDR3 has 14 residues. CDR3 coding DNA: TGTGCCTGGAGTCTAGCGGTTAGCACAGATACGCAGTATTTT. Translated, it gives CAWSLAVSTDTQYF. The full variable domain, rest sourced from reference TRBV30 and TRBJ2-3, is SQTIHQWPATLVQPVGSPLSLECTVEGTSNPNLYWYRQAAGRGLQLLFYSVGIGQISSEVPQNLSASRPQDRQFILSSKKLLLSDSGFYLCAWSLAVSTDTQYFGPGTRLTVL.

This clonotype was detected a few times. V and J are TRBV5-4 and TRBJ2-7, with 13 bases lining up with TRBD2. The CDR3 loop spans 16 amino acids. The junction had 7 bases not matched to a gene; V was cut back by 4 bases and J by 3 bases. Germline lookup yields CDR1 SGHNT and CDR2 YYREEE (reference sequence). Written as DNA, the CDR3 is TGTGCCAGCAGCCAAGGGACTAGCGGGACTCTCTACGAGCAGTACTTC. As protein: CASSQGTSGTLYEQYF.

The CDR3 sequence is CASSHPTGAGELFF. In nucleotides, the CDR3 is TGCGCCAGCAGCCACCCGACAGGGGCCGGGGAGCTGTTTTTT. The genes are TRBV4-1 and TRBJ2-2; TRBD1 matches 8 bases. The V segment lost 3 bases and the J segment 6 bases; nucleotides outside the gene matches: 3. Germline V gene lookup returns CDR1 MGHRA and CDR2 YSYEKL. CDR3 length equals 14 residues.

The rearrangement joins TRBV5-6 to TRBJ1-1; 9 nucleotides match TRBD1. This CDR3 spans 15 amino acids. The germline CDR1 and CDR2 sequences are SGHDT and YYEEEE. Unmatched junction bases numbered 7, after V lost 1 base and J lost 6 bases. CDR3 amino acids: CASSLWGTGKAEAFF. CDR3 in DNA: TGTGCCAGCAGCTTGTGGGGGACAGGGAAGGCTGAAGCTTTCTTT.

This clonotype was seen many times. J is TRBJ2-7 and V is TRBV11-2, with D tentatively TRBD1 (6 bases). Trimming left V 4 bases short and J 0 bases short, with 13 bases between. The CDR3 consists of 15 residues. The germline gives CDR1 SGHAT, CDR2 FQNNGV. The DNA for the CDR3 is TGTGCCAGCAGCTATTCGACAGGTATCTCCTACGAGCAGTACTTC. Translation gives CASSYSTGISYEQYF.

This clonotype came up many times. The J gene is TRBJ2-7, the V gene TRBV5-6; 10 bases line up with TRBD2. Losses at the gene ends were 6 bases for V and 4 bases for J; bases not matched to a gene: 13. Germline V lookup: CDR1 SGHDT, CDR2 YYEEEE. This CDR3 spans 16 amino acids. The CDR3 region is CASTIPGLAGEYEQYF. DNA for the CDR3: TGTGCCAGCACCATCCCCGGGCTAGCGGGAGAGTACGAGCAGTACTTC.

The gene calls are TRBV4-2 and TRBJ1-4; D is perhaps TRBD1 (6 bases). The V gene lost 0 bases and the J gene lost 7 bases, with 15 bases spanning the gap. The germline V gene encodes CDR1 LGHNA and CDR2 YNFKEQ. This CDR3 region has 16 residues. The CDR3 loop reads CASSQERGRYGEKLFF. CDR3 nucleotides: TGTGCCAGCAGCCAAGAGAGGGGGAGGTATGGTGAAAAACTGTTTTTT.